This T cell receptor (beta chain) was retrieved from a study of regulatory T cells in long-lasting Graves disease. Study findings and constraints: Persistent disease preferred TRBV28, TRBJ1-2 and TRBJ2-5. Persistent Graves' patients had lower TCR diversity than newly diagnosed ones.

The germline V gene has CDR1 SGHRS and CDR2 YFSETQ. V dropped 4 bases and J dropped 5 bases, with 19 bases sitting between them. The CDR3 consists of 15 residues. According to the study, TCR beta libraries were built with iRepertoire HTBI primers and CDR3-region Arm-PCR. TCRdb processed the multiplex PCR reads anew with MiXCR; each CDR3 protein has one entry. The sample lists roughly 410,000 distinct CDR3 sequences, 15% occurring once. Described time point: newly diagnosed GD, antithyroid drugs for less than 3 months. Scientists built the TCR library using RNA that was extracted from PBMCs. This clonotype has ten or more counts. The antigen is not known. The same specimen was also included in a second study, on T cells in Graves' hyperthyroidism and ophthalmopathy. That report adds: Initially, a first-round RT-PCR of the TCR CDR3 employed the HTBI primer set. Before onset, by a median of around six months, the model predicted ophthalmopathy.

The starting material was peripheral blood mononuclear cells (PBMCs), obtained at new diagnosis, from a patient treated with antithyroid drugs. The clonotype comes from a middle-aged woman with Graves disease. The V gene is TRBV5-1, the J gene TRBJ2-7; the D gene is possibly TRBD2 (5 bases). DNA for the CDR3: TGCGCCAGCAGCACTCTGATCCCGACCGGGGACGAGCAGTACTTC. Protein sequence: CASSTLIPTGDEQYF.